This is a list of T cell receptor beta chains from one sample in a study of Ad26.COV2.S vaccination and SARS-CoV-2 variants. Data came from immunoSEQ multiplex PCR; TCRdb stores just in-frame clones and leaves some out. The sample yields some 480,000 clones, around nine tenths seen once. The source was peripheral blood, collected in a trial of Ad26.COV2.S vaccine versus placebo. These TCRs come from a person between 18 and 60 years old who received the Ad26.COV2.S COVID-19 vaccine or a placebo. Both conserved end residues are part of each CDR3. Clone size is not always given. Where it is, it says once, few, many or a class for expanded clones.

>TRBJ2-5|.|13|TRBV5-4
CASARDSQETQYF
>TRBJ2-7|.|13|TRBV6-6
CASSLDLTYEQYF
>TRBJ2-5|.|16|TRBV7-9
CATSLLDRGLGETQYF
>TRBJ1-2|.|15|TRBV3-1/TRBV3-2
CASTRAGEGYYGYTF
>TRBJ2-7|.|12|TRBV7-6
CASSPRGGEQYF
>TRBJ1-6|.|15|TRBV9
CASSVSSQLNSPLHF
>TRBJ2-7|.|13|TRBV5-4
CATRQGEVYEQYF
>TRBJ2-2|.|18|TRBV7-9
CASSLREREGLETGELFF
>TRBJ1-3|.|14|TRBV28
CASTTDLSRNTIYF
>TRBJ1-3|.|17|TRBV4-1
CASSQAPDRASGNTIYF
>TRBJ2-2|.|18|TRBV19
CASSIKGLAGGVTGELFF
>TRBJ1-1|.|13|TRBV28
CAARGSGATEAFF
>TRBJ1-2|once|14|TRBV7-2
CASSAGQGGFGYTF
>TRBJ1-2|.|14|TRBV4-3
CASSQESASGGYTF
>TRBJ1-5|few|15|TRBV6-1
CASLKDSTSNQPQHF
>TRBJ1-2|.|15|TRBV9
CASSAGRGYSDGSTF
>TRBJ1-4|.|15|TRBV14
CASSNPGEGVGKLFF
>TRBJ2-7|.|14|TRBV29-1
CSVVGGAKVYEQYF
>TRBJ2-1|.|14|TRBV28
CASSLLGEYNEQFF
>TRBJ1-2|.|15|TRBV6-5
CASSYSPQLLGGYTF
>TRBJ2-7|.|15|TRBV7-9
CASSAGRTRSDEQYF
>TRBJ1-1|.|16|TRBV5-1
CASSLPAGQLNTEAFF
>TRBJ2-3|.|15|TRBV7-2
CASSGGLGGTDTQYF
>TRBJ2-2|.|13|TRBV27
CASSLYSTGELFF
>TRBJ1-2|.|15|TRBV10-3
CAISEAGRGAHGYTF
>TRBJ2-6|few|16|TRBV7-9
CASSLGGASGANVLTF
>TRBJ2-1|.|15|TRBV10-1
CASIATSPFYNEQFF
>TRBJ1-1|few|14|TRBV7-2
CASSLVGGNTEAFF
>TRBJ2-4|.|19|TRBV19
CASSISYAGTDLAKNIQYF
>TRBJ2-5|.|15|TRBV19
CASSIGGGFQETQYF
>TRBJ1-1|.|13|TRBV3-1/TRBV3-2
CASRIRGETEAFF
>TRBJ2-1|.|11|TRBV20-1
CSARGRREQFF
>TRBJ2-7|.|13|TRBV28
CASADRGSYEQYF
>TRBJ1-6|.|17|TRBV7-8
CASSLALSGTGNSPLHF
>TRBJ1-2|.|12|TRBV12-3/TRBV12-4
CASSKDSFIYTF
>TRBJ2-2|.|13|TRBV4-3
CASSQEWAGELFF
>TRBJ1-2|once|15|TRBV6-1
CASSEVGTTSGGYTF
>TRBJ1-5|.|18|TRBV7-7
CASSLASATGQSNQPQHF
>TRBJ2-7|.|12|TRBV19
CATVDPSYEQYF
>TRBJ1-4|.|15|TRBV7-9
CASSPRGQGHEKLFF
>TRBJ2-7|.|14|TRBV5-1
CASSLAGGPYEQYF
>TRBJ1-1|.|17|TRBV7-9
CASSSGQGGVMNTEAFF
>TRBJ2-7|once|14|TRBV24-1
CATSDSDLTYEQYF
>TRBJ2-3|.|16|TRBV5-4
CASSPRLAGATDTQYF
>TRBJ2-2|.|14|TRBV19
CASSQLGRSGELFF
>TRBJ2-1|.|13|TRBV9
CASSRDWNNEQFF
>TRBJ2-1|.|17|TRBV9
CASSVTPPGSSYNEQFF
>TRBJ1-3|once|14|TRBV7-2
CASSPDPSGNTIYF
>TRBJ2-7|few|14|TRBV18
CASSPASGRGEQYF
>TRBJ2-5|.|14|TRBV27
CASSPRRAEVTQYF
>TRBJ2-1|.|16|TRBV4-3
CASSVTSGSPYNEQFF
>TRBJ2-1|.|17|TRBV28
CASILRIIDSSYNEQFF
>TRBJ2-7|.|13|TRBV11-2
CASARLARYEQYF
>TRBJ2-3|once|14|TRBV9
CASTKRDRTDTQYF
>TRBJ1-5|.|17|TRBV19
CASSRVVRVDGNQPQHF
>TRBJ2-3|.|11|TRBV6-2/TRBV6-3
CASSQTDTQYF
>TRBJ2-7|.|14|TRBV6-2/TRBV6-3
CASRLGGKGYEQYF
>TRBJ1-2|.|13|TRBV18
CASSFGENYGYTF